The present TCR beta chain was sequenced within a study of T cell responses to AZD1222 COVID-19 vaccine. Trimming removed 2 bases at V and 3 bases at J, with 5 bases between. CDR3 size: 12 residues. Germline V gene lookup returns CDR1 SQVTM and CDR2 ANQGSEA. Only in-frame clones appear in the TCRdb table, and some are missing; sequencing was by immunoSEQ multiplex PCR. The table has some 140,000 clones, roughly 86% seen once. Here the sequenced sample was peripheral blood, taken 28 days after the second AZD1222 dose. The V and J genes are TRBV29-1 and TRBJ1-3; no clear D. The receptor's source is an adult who received the AZD1222 COVID-19 vaccine. The CDR3 sequence: CSVETDGNTIYF. CDR3 nucleotides: TGCAGCGTTGAAACAGATGGAAACACCATATATTTT.